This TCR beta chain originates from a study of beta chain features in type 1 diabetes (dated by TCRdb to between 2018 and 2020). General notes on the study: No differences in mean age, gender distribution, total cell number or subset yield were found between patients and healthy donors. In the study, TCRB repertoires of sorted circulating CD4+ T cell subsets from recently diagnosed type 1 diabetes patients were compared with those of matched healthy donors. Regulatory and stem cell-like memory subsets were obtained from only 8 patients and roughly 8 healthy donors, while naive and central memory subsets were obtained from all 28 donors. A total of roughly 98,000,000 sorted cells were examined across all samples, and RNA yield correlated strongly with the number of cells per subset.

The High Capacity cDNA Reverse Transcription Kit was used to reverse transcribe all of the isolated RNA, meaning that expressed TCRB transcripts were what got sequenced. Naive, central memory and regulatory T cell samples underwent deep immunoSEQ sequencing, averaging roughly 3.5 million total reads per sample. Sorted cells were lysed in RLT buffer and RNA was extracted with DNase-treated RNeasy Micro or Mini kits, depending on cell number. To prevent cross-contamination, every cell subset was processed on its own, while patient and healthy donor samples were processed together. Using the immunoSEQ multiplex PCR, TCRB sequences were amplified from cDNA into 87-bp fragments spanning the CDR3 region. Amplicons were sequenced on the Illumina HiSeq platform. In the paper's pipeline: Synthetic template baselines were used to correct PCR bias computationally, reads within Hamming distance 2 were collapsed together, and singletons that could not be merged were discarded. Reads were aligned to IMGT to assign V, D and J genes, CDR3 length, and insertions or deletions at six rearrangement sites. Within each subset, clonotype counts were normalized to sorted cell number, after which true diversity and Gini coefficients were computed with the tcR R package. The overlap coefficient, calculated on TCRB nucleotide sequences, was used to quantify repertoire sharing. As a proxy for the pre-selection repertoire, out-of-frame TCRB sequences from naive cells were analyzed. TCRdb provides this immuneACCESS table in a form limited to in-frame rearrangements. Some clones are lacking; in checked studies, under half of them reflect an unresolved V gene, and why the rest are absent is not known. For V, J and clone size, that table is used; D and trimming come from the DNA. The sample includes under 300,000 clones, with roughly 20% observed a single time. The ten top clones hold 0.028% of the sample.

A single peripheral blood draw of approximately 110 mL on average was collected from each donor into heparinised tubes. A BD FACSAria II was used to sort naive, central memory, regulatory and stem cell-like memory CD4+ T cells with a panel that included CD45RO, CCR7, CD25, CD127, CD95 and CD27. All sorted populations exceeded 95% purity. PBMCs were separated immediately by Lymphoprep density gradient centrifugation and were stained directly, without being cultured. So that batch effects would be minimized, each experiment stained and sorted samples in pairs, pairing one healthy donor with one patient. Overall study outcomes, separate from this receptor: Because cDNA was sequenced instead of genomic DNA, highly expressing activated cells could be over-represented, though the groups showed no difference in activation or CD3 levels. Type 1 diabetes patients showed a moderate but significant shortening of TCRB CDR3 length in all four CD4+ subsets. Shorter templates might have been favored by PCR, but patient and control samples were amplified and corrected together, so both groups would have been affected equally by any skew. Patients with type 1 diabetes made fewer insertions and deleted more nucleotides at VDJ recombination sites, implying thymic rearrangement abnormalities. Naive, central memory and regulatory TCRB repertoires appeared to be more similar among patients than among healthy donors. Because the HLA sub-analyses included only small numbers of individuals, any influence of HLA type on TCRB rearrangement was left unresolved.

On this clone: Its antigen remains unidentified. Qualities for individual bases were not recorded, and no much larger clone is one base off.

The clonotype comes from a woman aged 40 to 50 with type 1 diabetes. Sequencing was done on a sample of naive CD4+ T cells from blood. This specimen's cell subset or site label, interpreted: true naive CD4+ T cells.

This receptor has the CDR3 CASSPRGTRLNEQFF. The base sequence is TGTGCCAGCAGCCCTAGGGGGACTAGACTCAATGAGCAGTTCTTC. The chain was built from TRBV9 and TRBJ2-1; TRBD2 aligns with 8 central bases. CDR3 length: 15 amino acids, cysteine to phenylalanine. Here the CDR3 DNA is all that survives: 45 bases in frame from base 1. CDR1 and CDR2, looked up from the germline V gene, are SGDLS and YYNGEE. Relative to germline, V is missing 4 bases and J is missing 6 bases, with 9 bases of the junction outside any gene match.